Listed below are T cell receptor beta chains from one sample, sequenced in a study of blood T cell repertoires in COVID-19. Sequencing was performed with immunoSEQ multiplex PCR; in TCRdb, only in-frame clones are kept and a portion is missing. The sample has some 350,000 clones, 85% to 90% seen once. Sequenced input: PBMCs or T cells enriched from blood (not recorded which). These receptors were taken from a young man who had recovered from COVID-19. CDR3s include the opening cysteine and the closing phenylalanine or tryptophan. D genes are given only for firm matches. The size field is filled for only some rows; it gives once, few, many or a size class.

TRBJ1-4 | TRBV19 | NA | NA | TGTGCCAGTAGTGCCTCAGGAAACTCTAATGAAAAACTGTTTTTT | CASSASGNSNEKLFF
TRBJ2-7 | TRBV2 | NA | NA | TGTGCCAGCAGTGAAGAGAAGCTGTTCTACGAGCAGTACTTC | CASSEEKLFYEQYF
TRBJ2-2 | TRBV5-1 | NA | TRBD2 | TGCGCCAGCAGCTACGGACTAGCGGGGAACACCGGGGAGCTGTTTTTT | CASSYGLAGNTGELFF
TRBJ2-6 | TRBV7-6 | NA | TRBD1 | TGTGCCAGCAGCGCCCAGACAGGGGCTAGCTCTGGGGCCAACGTCCTGACTTTC | CASSAQTGASSGANVLTF
TRBJ2-7 | TRBV29-1 | NA | TRBD1 | TGCAGCGTTAACAGGGGGCCCAACGAGCAGTACTTC | CSVNRGPNEQYF
TRBJ2-3 | TRBV3-1/TRBV3-2 | NA | TRBD1 | TGTGCCAGCAGCCTTCTCGCAGGGGGCTCGGGCACAGATACGCAGTATTTT | CASSLLAGGSGTDTQYF
TRBJ1-1 | TRBV4-1 | NA | TRBD1 | TGCGCCAGCAGCCCCGGGACAGGGAAAGACACTGAAGCTTTCTTT | CASSPGTGKDTEAFF
TRBJ1-5 | TRBV19 | NA | NA | TGTGCCAGTAGTGTCCCCAGTTTCGGAGGCCAGCCCCAGCATTTT | CASSVPSFGGQPQHF
TRBJ2-1 | TRBV7-3 | few | TRBD2 | TGTGCCAGCAGCGCCCTTTCCGCGGGAGGGTACAATGAGCAGTTCTTC | CASSALSAGGYNEQFF
TRBJ1-1 | TRBV4-2 | NA | TRBD1 | TGTGCCAGCAGCCCGAACAGGGGGCAGAACACTGAAGCTTTCTTT | CASSPNRGQNTEAFF
TRBJ1-4 | TRBV6-5 | few | NA | TGTGCCAGCACCCACACCAGGTGGAAACTGTTTTTT | CASTHTRWKLFF
TRBJ1-4 | TRBV19 | NA | NA | TGTGCCAGTAGTATCGAAACTACTGGGGAAAAACTGTTTTTT | CASSIETTGEKLFF
TRBJ2-4 | TRBV7-9 | NA | NA | TGTGCCAGCAGCCCCTCCCGGGGGAAAAACATTCAGTACTTC | CASSPSRGKNIQYF
TRBJ1-2 | TRBV21-1 | NA | NA | TGTGCCAGCAGCGTAGATCGCGGCTACACCTTC | CASSVDRGYTF
TRBJ2-7 | TRBV4-1 | NA | NA | TGCGCCAGCAGCCAGAGCCAGGGGACCTACGAGCAGTACTTC | CASSQSQGTYEQYF
TRBJ2-1 | TRBV3-1/TRBV3-2 | NA | NA | TGTGCCAGCAGCCAAGTCCGGCGGAATGAGCAGTTCTTC | CASSQVRRNEQFF
TRBJ2-5 | TRBV7-2 | NA | TRBD2 | TGTGCCAGCAGCTTAGAGGTAGTTTGGACTAGAAGTGTGCAAGAGACCCAGTACTTC | CASSLEVVWTRSVQETQYF
TRBJ1-5 | TRBV5-8 | NA | TRBD1 | TGTGCCAGCAGCCCCAGACAGGGGGATCAGCCCCAGCATTTT | CASSPRQGDQPQHF
TRBJ2-2 | TRBV10-2 | once | NA | TGCGCCAGCTCTGGGGAGTCGACCGGGGAGCTGTTTTTT | CASSGESTGELFF
TRBJ1-6 | TRBV11-2 | NA | NA | TGTGCCAGCAGCTCCAGGAACGCTAATTCACCCCTCCACTTT | CASSSRNANSPLHF
TRBJ2-7 | TRBV5-3 | NA | TRBD2 | TGTGCCAGAAGCTTGGACAGCGGGACCTCCATATACGAGCAGTACTTC | CARSLDSGTSIYEQYF
TRBJ1-5 | TRBV16 | NA | NA | TGTGCCAGCAGCCGTGAAGGGGCGGTGGACAATCAGCCCCAGCATTTT | CASSREGAVDNQPQHF
TRBJ1-6 | TRBV28 | NA | NA | TGTGCCAGCAGTTCCTCACAGGGCTGGGATTCACCCCTCCACTTT | CASSSSQGWDSPLHF
TRBJ2-1 | TRBV5-1 | NA | TRBD2 | TGCGCCAGCTCGGTAGCGGGAGCCGTAAGAAATGAGCAGTTCTTC | CASSVAGAVRNEQFF
TRBJ2-1 | TRBV5-1 | NA | TRBD2 | TGCGCCAGCAGCTTGGCCGGGCCTAGCGGATACAATGAGCAGTTCTTC | CASSLAGPSGYNEQFF
TRBJ1-1 | TRBV5-6 | few | NA | TGTGCCAGCAGCCCGCGGCGGGGGAGGGGAACTGAAGCTTTCTTT | CASSPRRGRGTEAFF
TRBJ2-7 | TRBV7-9 | NA | NA | TGTGCCAGCAGCTTAGCGCGGGAAGCTAGGGGGCCCAGCTCCTACGAGCAGTACTTC | CASSLAREARGPSSYEQYF
TRBJ2-3 | TRBV9 | NA | TRBD1 | TGTGCCAGCAGCGCCGGGGACAGGGTATTAGATACGCAGTATTTT | CASSAGDRVLDTQYF
TRBJ2-5 | TRBV9 | NA | TRBD2 | TGTGCCAGCAGCGTAGGACTAGCGGGGGTCGAGACCCAGTACTTC | CASSVGLAGVETQYF
TRBJ2-2 | TRBV25-1 | NA | TRBD1 | TGTGCCAGCAGTGGTCGGGGGACAGGGGTTCGTACCGGGGAGCTGTTTTTT | CASSGRGTGVRTGELFF
TRBJ2-3 | TRBV5-1 | NA | NA | TGCGCCAGCAGTTCTACTGGACAACGATATACGCAGTATTTT | CASSSTGQRYTQYF
TRBJ2-5 | TRBV3-1/TRBV3-2 | NA | TRBD2 | TGTGCCAGCAGGAGAAGCGGGGGCAGCCCGGAGACCCAGTACTTC | CASRRSGGSPETQYF
TRBJ2-5 | TRBV19 | NA | NA | TGTGCCAGTAGTATAGCAGGGGGGGAGACCCAGTACTTC | CASSIAGGETQYF
TRBJ1-5 | TRBV28 | NA | NA | TGTGCCACCCAGGGCGGGACGGGGAGTCAGCCCCAGCATTTT | CATQGGTGSQPQHF
TRBJ1-6 | TRBV3-1/TRBV3-2 | NA | NA | NA | CASSSVAVYNSPLHF
TRBJ1-5 | TRBV21-1 | NA | NA | TGTGCCAGCAGCAAAGGGAACGGTATAGCGCCCCAGCATTTT | CASSKGNGIAPQHF
TRBJ1-6 | TRBV6-4 | NA | TRBD1 | TGTGCCATTGAGACAGGGCGGTACTCACCCCTCCACTTT | CAIETGRYSPLHF
TRBJ1-2 | TRBV11-2 | NA | NA | TGTGCCAGCAGCTTCTCGGAAGGGAGCGGCTACACCTTC | CASSFSEGSGYTF
TRBJ2-3 | TRBV28 | NA | NA | TGTGCCAGCAGTTCGCGTATCCCGACGGCGGCGGGTAGCACAGATACGCAGTATTTT | CASSSRIPTAAGSTDTQYF
TRBJ1-1 | TRBV19 | NA | NA | TGTGCCAGTAGTATTATTCCCGGCCAGGTGAGCACTGAAGCTTTCTTT | CASSIIPGQVSTEAFF
TRBJ2-3 | TRBV19 | NA | NA | TGTGCCAGTAGTATAGTCGACATCCGCACAGATACGCAGTATTTT | CASSIVDIRTDTQYF
TRBJ2-3 | TRBV19 | NA | NA | TGTGCCAGCTCCGGAGAGTTAAGCGTGCTCACAGATACGCAGTATTTT | CASSGELSVLTDTQYF
TRBJ2-1 | TRBV7-8 | NA | NA | TGTGCCAGCAGCCCGTCCACTAGCTTTCACAATGAGCAGTTCTTC | CASSPSTSFHNEQFF
TRBJ2-3 | TRBV2 | NA | NA | TGTGCCAGCAGGAGCGGGAAGGGGGGTATGGGGCAGTATTTT | CASRSGKGGMGQYF
TRBJ1-6 | TRBV6-6 | NA | TRBD1 | TGTGCCAGCAGATCCCGGGACAGCTTCAATTCACCCCTCCACTTT | CASRSRDSFNSPLHF
TRBJ2-1 | TRBV3-1/TRBV3-2 | NA | NA | TGTGCCAGCAGCCTGACGGACTGGTCTTTCAATGAGCAGTTCTTC | CASSLTDWSFNEQFF
TRBJ1-2 | TRBV12-3/TRBV12-4 | NA | TRBD1 | TGTGCCAGCAGATACAGGGGGACCTATGGCTACACCTTC | CASRYRGTYGYTF
TRBJ1-2 | TRBV18 | NA | NA | TGTGCCAGCTCACCAGGGGCTGGTGGCTACACCTTC | CASSPGAGGYTF
TRBJ1-6 | TRBV27 | NA | NA | TGTGCCAGCTGTATCGGGTCTGAGGGTCTTTCACCCCTCCACTTT | CASCIGSEGLSPLHF
TRBJ2-2 | TRBV21-1 | NA | NA | TGTGCCAGCAGCAAAATCCGGTCTCATAGCGGGGATGAGGGCACCGGGGAGCTGTTTTTT | CASSKIRSHSGDEGTGELFF